The 6 T cell receptor beta chains below were found in one sample sequenced in a study of molecular identifiers for immune sequencing clone quantification. In TCRdb, the PCR reads were re-called with MiXCR into one record per CDR3 protein. The table includes fewer than 350,000 distinct CDR3 sequences, 20% to 25% detected once. The sample comprised naive CD8+ T cells from blood, with Jurkat cell RNA spiked in. Subset indicated: FACS-sorted CD8+CD4-CCR7+CD45RA+ naive T cells. The receptor set was obtained from a human donor in good health. Some libraries in this study had Jurkat cell RNA spiked in.

This clonotype occurred many times. The rearrangement uses TRBV7-6 and TRBJ1-6, with D uncertain. Germline assignment: CDR1 SGHVS and CDR2 FNYEAQ. The germline V and J ends were trimmed by 2 bases and 0 bases, with 11 bases remaining between them. CDR3 length equals 17 residues. The DNA of the CDR3 is TGTGCCAGCAGCTTAACGCGGGTTAGCTCCTATAATTCACCCCTCCACTTT. Its translation is CASSLTRVSSYNSPLHF.

Note on this clonotype: This may be a read error: a much more frequent sequence differs by one nucleotide. This chain joins TRBV2 and TRBJ1-1, with D uncertain. With 3 bases removed from V and 6 bases from J, the gap between germline ends came to 17 bases. This CDR3 is 15 amino acids long. The germline CDR1 and CDR2 sequences are SNHLY and FYNNEI. Here the CDR3 DNA reads TGTGCCAGCAGTGAGGATGGCAGGAGAAACGCTGAAGCTTTCTTT. It encodes CASSEDGRRNAEAFF.

For this clonotype: One base away lies a much larger clone, so this may be a sequencing read error. V usage is TRBV5-1 and J usage is TRBJ1-1; TRBD1 is a possible D gene (6 bases). The germline gives CDR1 SGHRS, CDR2 YFSETQ. The CDR3 loop spans 14 amino acids. The CDR3 loop is CASGLVGGLTEAFF. The CDR3 DNA reads as TGCGCCAGCGGCTTGGTCGGGGGGCTCACTGAAGCTTTCTTT.

In the case of this clonotype: This could be a read error, since a much larger clone is one nucleotide away. This chain joins TRBV5-4 and TRBJ1-1; maybe TRBD1 (6 bases). CDR3 length equals 13 residues. Germline CDR1 reads SGHNT; CDR2 reads YYREEE (reference sequence). Here the CDR3 reads CASGLATGTEAFF. The CDR3 DNA is TGTGCCAGCGGCTTGGCCACAGGGACTGAAGCTTTCTTT.

Ten or more counts support this clonotype. This sequence joins TRBV6-2 or TRBV6-3 and TRBJ1-1, with TRBD1 as a possible D gene (5 bases). The CDR3 covers 14 residues. V was clipped by 3 bases and J by 0 bases, with 8 bases between them. Germline V gene data show CDR1 as MNHEY and CDR2 as SVGEGT. The CDR3 region is CASSYHRLNTEAFF. CDR3 DNA: TGTGCCAGCAGTTATCACAGGCTGAACACTGAAGCTTTCTTT.

This clonotype was detected many times. V and J are TRBV5-5 and TRBJ2-7, with D tentatively TRBD2 (6 bases). Germline CDR1 SGHKS, CDR2 YYEKEE (reference sequence). The germline V and J ends were trimmed by 0 bases and 0 bases, with 10 bases remaining between them. This CDR3 is 15 amino acids long. The CDR3 DNA sequence: TGTGCCAGCAGCTTGGGTGGAGGGAGCTCCTACGAGCAGTACTTC. It codes for CASSLGGGSSYEQYF.